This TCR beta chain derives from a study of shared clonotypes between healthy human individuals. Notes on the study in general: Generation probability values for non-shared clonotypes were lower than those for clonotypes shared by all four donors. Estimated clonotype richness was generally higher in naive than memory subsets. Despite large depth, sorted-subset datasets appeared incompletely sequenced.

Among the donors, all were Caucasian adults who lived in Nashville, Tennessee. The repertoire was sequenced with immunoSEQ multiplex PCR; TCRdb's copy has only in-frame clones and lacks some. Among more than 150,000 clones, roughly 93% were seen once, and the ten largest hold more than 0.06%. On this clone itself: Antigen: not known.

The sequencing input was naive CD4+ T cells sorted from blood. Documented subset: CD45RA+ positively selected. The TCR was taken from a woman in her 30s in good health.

CDR3 coding DNA: TGTGCCAGCATATGGGGACAGGGGGACTACGAGCAGTACTTC. Protein product: CASIWGQGDYEQYF. The chain has TRBV21-1 and TRBJ2-5; TRBD1, the table's D call, lacks a check against the DNA. The J call may be mistaken, given a closer DNA end match to TRBJ2-7. TRBV21-1 is marked as a pseudogene. The CDR3 runs 14 residues.